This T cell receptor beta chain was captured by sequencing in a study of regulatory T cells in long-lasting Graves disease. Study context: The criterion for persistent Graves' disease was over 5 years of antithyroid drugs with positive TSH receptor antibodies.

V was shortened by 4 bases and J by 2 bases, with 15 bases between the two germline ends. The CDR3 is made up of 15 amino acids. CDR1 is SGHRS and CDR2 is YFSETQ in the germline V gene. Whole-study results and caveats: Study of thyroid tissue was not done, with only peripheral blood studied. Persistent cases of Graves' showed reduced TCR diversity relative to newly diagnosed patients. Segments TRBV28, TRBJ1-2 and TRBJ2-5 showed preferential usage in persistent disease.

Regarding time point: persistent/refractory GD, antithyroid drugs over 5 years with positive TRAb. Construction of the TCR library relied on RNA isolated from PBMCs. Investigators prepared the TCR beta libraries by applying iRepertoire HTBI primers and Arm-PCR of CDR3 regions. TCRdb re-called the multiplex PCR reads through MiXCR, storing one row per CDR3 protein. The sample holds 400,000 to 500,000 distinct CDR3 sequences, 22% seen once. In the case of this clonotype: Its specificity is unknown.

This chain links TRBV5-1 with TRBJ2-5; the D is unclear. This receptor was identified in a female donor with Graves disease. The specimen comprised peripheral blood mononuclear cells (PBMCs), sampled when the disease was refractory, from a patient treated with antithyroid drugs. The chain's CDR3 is CASSPTRAGQETQYF. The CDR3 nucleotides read TGCGCCAGCAGCCCCACCCGGGCAGGTCAAGAGACCCAGTACTTC.